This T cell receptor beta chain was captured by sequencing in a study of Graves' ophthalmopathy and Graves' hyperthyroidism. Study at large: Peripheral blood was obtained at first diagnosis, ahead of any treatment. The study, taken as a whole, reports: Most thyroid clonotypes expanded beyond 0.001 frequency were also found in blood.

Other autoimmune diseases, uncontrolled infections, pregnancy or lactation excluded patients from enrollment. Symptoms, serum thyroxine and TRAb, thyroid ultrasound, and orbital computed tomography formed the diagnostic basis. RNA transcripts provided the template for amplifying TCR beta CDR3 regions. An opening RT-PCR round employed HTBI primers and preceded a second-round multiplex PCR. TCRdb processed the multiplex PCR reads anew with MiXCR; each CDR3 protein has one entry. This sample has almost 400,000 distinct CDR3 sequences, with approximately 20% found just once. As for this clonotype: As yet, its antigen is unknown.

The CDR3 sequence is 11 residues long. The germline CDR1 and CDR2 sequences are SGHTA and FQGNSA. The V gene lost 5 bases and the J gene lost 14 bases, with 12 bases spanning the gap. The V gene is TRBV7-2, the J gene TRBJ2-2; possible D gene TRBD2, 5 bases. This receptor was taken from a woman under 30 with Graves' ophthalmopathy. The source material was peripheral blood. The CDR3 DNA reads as TGTGCCAGCAGCGAACAGCGGCACCTGTTTTTT. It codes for CASSEQRHLFF.